Following are 20 T cell receptor beta chains from one sample sequenced in a study of blood T cells in healthy people across ages. Together with a sample-barcoded 5' primer, a J-beta primer mix was included in a second PCR lasting 7 to 11 cycles. TCRdb re-analysed the 5' RACE reads in MiXCR, keeping a single row per CDR3 protein. The sample lists about 670,000 distinct CDR3 sequences, over 40% occurring once. The sample taken for sequencing was blood. The receptors here all came from a woman older than 75 in good health.

This CDR3 is CASTRTSGTYEQYF. In DNA form, the CDR3 reads TGTGCCAGCACCCGGACTAGCGGAACCTATGAGCAGTACTTC. The V gene is TRBV9, the J gene TRBJ2-5, with TRBD2 matching over 10 bases. V gave up 6 bases and J gave up 11 bases; unmatched junction bases: 13. The CDR3 totals 14 residues. The germline gives CDR1 SGDLS, CDR2 YYNGEE.

This clonotype turned up a few times. J is TRBJ2-7 and V is TRBV11-3; 7 bases agree with TRBD1. This CDR3 contains 20 residues. Trimming removed 5 bases from V and 7 bases from J; junction bases left unmatched: 29. CDR1 SGHNT and CDR2 YENEEA come from the germline V gene. The CDR3 bases are TGTGCCAGCAGCACCCTGTTCGCCCTCTCTCGACAGGGTTTCGACAATGAGCAGTACTTC. This sequence encodes CASSTLFALSRQGFDNEQYF. Filled out from reference TRBV11-3 and TRBJ2-7, the complete variable domain reads EAGVVQSPRYKIIEKKQPVAFWCNPISGHNTLYWYLQNLGQGPELLIRYENEEAVDDSQLPKDRFSAERLKGVDSTLKIQPAELGDSAVYLCASSTLFALSRQGFDNEQYFGPGTRLTVT.

This chain joins TRBV5-1 and TRBJ1-4; 7 nucleotides align to TRBD1. The ends lost 5 bases at V and 0 bases at J; junction bases unmatched: 4. CDR1 and CDR2 from the germline V gene are SGHRS and YFSETQ. CDR3 size: 15 residues. CDR3 coding DNA: TGCGCCAGCAGGGACAGGACTGCAACTAATGAAAAACTGTTTTTT. Translating it yields CASRDRTATNEKLFF.

This chain connects TRBV27 to TRBJ1-4; 7 bases are shared with TRBD1. Germline trimming cut 5 bases from V and 6 bases from J; bases unmatched to any gene: 6. CDR3 length equals 14 residues. Germline CDR1 MNHEY, CDR2 SMNVEV (reference sequence). The CDR3 protein is CASSRQGTYEKLFF. As DNA, the CDR3 is TGTGCCAGCAGTCGACAGGGAACCTATGAAAAACTGTTTTTT.

This clonotype was seen ten or more times. The chain couples TRBV25-1 to TRBJ2-7, with D perhaps matching TRBD1 or TRBD2 (6 bases each). Germline V lookup: CDR1 MGHDK, CDR2 SYGVNS. V was cut by 8 bases and J by 3 bases, with 11 bases left in between. The CDR3 has 12 residues. The CDR3 DNA sequence: TGTGCCAGCGCGGGACAATTCTACGAGCAGTACTTC. Translation gives CASAGQFYEQYF.

The sample holds many counts of this clonotype. The chain links TRBV18 to TRBJ2-3, with 7 bases identical to TRBD1. With 4 bases clipped from V and 6 bases from J, the junction kept 7 bases outside the gene matches. The length of the CDR3 is 14 residues. Germline CDR1 is KGHSH and CDR2 is LQKENI. The CDR3 loop is CASSQTGDGDTQYF. The CDR3 DNA sequence: TGTGCCAGCTCACAAACAGGGGACGGTGATACGCAGTATTTT. The whole variable domain, filled in from reference TRBV18 and TRBJ2-3, reads NAGVMQNPRHLVRRRGQEARLRCSPMKGHSHVYWYRQLPEEGLKFMVYLQKENIIDESGMPKERFSAEFPKEGPSILRIQQVVRGDSAAYFCASSQTGDGDTQYFGPGTRLTVL.

Comment on this clonotype: This clone may be a read error of a much larger clone one base away. This rearrangement joins TRBV12-3 or TRBV12-4 to TRBJ2-5; D might be TRBD1 (6 bases). The CDR3 runs 15 residues. The CDR3 DNA is TGTGCCAGCAATTTAGGACAGTACCCTCAAGAGACCCAGTACTTC. Protein product: CASNLGQYPQETQYF.

As regards this clonotype: This may stem from a read error, because a much larger clone lies one nucleotide away. The CDR3 nucleotides are TGCGCCAGCAGCCTCGCGGGGGGGACGACAGATACGCGGTATTTT. Its translation is CASSLAGGTTDTRYF. The rearrangement links TRBV5-1 to TRBJ2-3; 9 bases are a match to TRBD2. Germline CDR1 SGHRS, CDR2 YFSETQ. There are 15 residues in the CDR3.

The chain has TRBV29-1 and TRBJ2-1, with 10 bases lining up with TRBD1. This CDR3 is 13 amino acids long. J lost 8 bases, V lost 8 bases, and 9 bases had no gene match. Germline loops: CDR1 SQVTM, CDR2 ANQGSEA. The CDR3 nucleotides read TGCAGCACTGGACAGGGGGTTGTATATGAGCAGTTCTTC. It specifies CSTGQGVVYEQFF.

This clonotype was recorded once. J is TRBJ1-1 and V is TRBV29-1, with D tentatively TRBD1 (5 bases). V shed 1 base and J shed 11 bases, with 17 bases lying between them. Germline V gene sequence: CDR1 SQVTM, CDR2 ANQGSEA. There are 13 residues in the CDR3. For the CDR3, the DNA is TGCAGCGTTGAAGGGGGGATCACGGGAAGGGCTTTCTTT. This codes for CSVEGGITGRAFF. Together with reference TRBV29-1 and TRBJ1-1, the CDR3 gives the full variable domain: SAVISQKPSRDICQRGTSLTIQCQVDSQVTMMFWYRQQPGQSLTLIATANQGSEATYESGFVIDKFPISRPNLTFSTLTVSNMSPEDSSIYLCSVEGGITGRAFFGQGTRLTVV.

The sample holds a few counts of this clonotype. The junction and the germline gene differ at one end; a read error may be behind it. The chain joins TRBV30 to TRBJ2-5, with TRBD2 as a possible D gene (6 bases). This CDR3 has 11 residues. Germline CDR1 is GTSNPN and CDR2 is SVGIG (reference sequence). The CDR3 coding sequence is TGTGCCGGGAGTGTATCGGGGGCCCAGTACTTC. Translated: CAGSVSGAQYF.

This clonotype was picked up many times. The CDR3 sequence: CASGLGDSLQETQYF. The CDR3, as DNA: TGTGCTAGTGGGCTCGGGGACAGCCTACAAGAGACCCAGTACTTC. The rearrangement uses TRBV12-5 and TRBJ2-5; 7 nucleotides line up with TRBD1. The CDR3 is made up of 15 amino acids. CDR1 and CDR2 from the germline V gene are LGHNT and FRNRAP. Trimming removed 6 bases from V and 2 bases from J; junction bases left unmatched: 9.

The J gene is TRBJ2-4, the V gene TRBV5-1, with no clear D. Germline CDR1 SGHRS, CDR2 YFSETQ. V was clipped by 0 bases and J by 0 bases, with 10 bases between them. The CDR3 has 16 residues. The CDR3 nucleotides read TGCGCCAGCAGCTTGGAAGCGAACCTAGCCAAAAACATTCAGTACTTC. This translates into CASSLEANLAKNIQYF.

This chain joins TRBV6-2 or TRBV6-3 and TRBJ2-1; 10 positions match TRBD1. Per germline, CDR1 MNHEY and CDR2 SVGEGT. V trimming: 5 bases; J trimming: 6 bases; junction bases outside the gene matches: 4. The CDR3 consists of 14 residues. CDR3 residues: CASSRTGGANEQFF. The CDR3 region has the DNA TGTGCCAGCAGTCGGACAGGGGGGGCCAATGAGCAGTTCTTC.

This chain joins TRBV15 and TRBJ2-6; D uncertain. V was pared by 2 bases and J by 2 bases, with 1 base between. The CDR3 runs 13 residues. Germline V CDR1 and CDR2: LNHNV, YYDKDF (reference sequence). This CDR3 is CATSRTGANVLTF. DNA for the CDR3: TGTGCCACCAGCAGAACTGGGGCCAACGTCCTGACTTTC.

This rearrangement joins TRBV29-1 to TRBJ2-3, with 9 bases lining up with TRBD2. From germline, CDR1 is SQVTM and CDR2 ANQGSEA. This CDR3 is built from 14 residues. Trimming cost V 3 bases and J 6 bases; bases outside gene matches: 7. CDR3 bases: TGCAGCGTTGATTCCCTAGCGGGACGGGATACGCAGTATTTT. Translation gives CSVDSLAGRDTQYF.

V usage is TRBV20-1 and J usage is TRBJ2-7; 12 bases align to TRBD2. With 5 bases clipped from V and 2 bases from J, the junction kept 4 bases outside the gene matches. CDR3 length: 14 residues. Germline V lookup: CDR1 DFQATT, CDR2 SNEGSKA (reference sequence). CDR3 region: CSAPTSGGTYEQYF. In DNA form, the CDR3 reads TGCAGTGCTCCGACTAGCGGGGGAACCTACGAGCAGTACTTC.

As concerns this clonotype: Being one base from a much bigger clone, this may be a read error. This chain links TRBV29-1 with TRBJ1-2; D gene uncertain. The CDR3 has 11 residues. CDR1 is SQVTM, CDR2 ANQGSEA, per germline. CDR3 protein: CSVEGSGGCTF. Here the CDR3 DNA reads TGCAGCGTTGAGGGCAGCGGTGGCTGCACCTTC.

This sequence joins TRBV18 and TRBJ2-5; no clear D. Germline CDR1 reads KGHSH; CDR2 reads LQKENI. Trimming stripped 6 bases from V and 1 base from J, with 12 bases between. This CDR3 has 14 residues. The CDR3 sequence is CASSGGLGQETQYF. The CDR3 DNA sequence: TGTGCCAGCTCCGGCGGTTTGGGCCAAGAGACCCAGTACTTC.

Regarding this clonotype: It may be a read error: a sequence one base away is much more abundant. The chain uses TRBV2 and TRBJ2-5, with a weak D call TRBD2 (6 bases). V gave up 7 bases and J gave up 2 bases, with 14 bases separating them. The V gene's germline CDR1 is SNHLY and CDR2 FYNNEI. The CDR3 covers 14 residues. CDR3 sequence reads: CASTRRAGQETQYF. CDR3 bases: TGTGCCAGCACCAGACGAGCGGGTCAAGAGACCCAGTACTTC.